The 10 T cell receptor beta chains below come from one sample, sequenced in a study of shared clonotypes between healthy human individuals. Method: immunoSEQ multiplex PCR; TCRdb's copy keeps in-frame clones and lacks some. The repertoire consists of about 2.4 million clones, with approximately 92% occurring once and the leading ten covering roughly 0.14%. The sequenced sample was naive CD4+ T cells sorted from blood. Noted subset: CD45RA+ positively selected. The receptors were gathered from a man younger than 35 in good health.

The V and J genes are TRBV7-2 and TRBJ2-2; D not certain. Trimming removed 3 bases at V and 5 bases at J, with 13 bases between. The length of the CDR3 is 15 residues. Germline V gene data show CDR1 as SGHTA and CDR2 as FQGNSA. The CDR3 region has the DNA TGTGCCAGCAGCTTTGGGTGGGGTAATACCGGGGAGCTGTTTTTT. It specifies CASSFGWGNTGELFF.

The chain employs TRBV4-3 and TRBJ1-4; no clear D gene. V was cut by 4 bases and J by 8 bases, with 11 bases left in between. The CDR3 sequence is 13 residues long. The germline V gene encodes CDR1 LGHNA and CDR2 YSLEER. CDR3 sequence (DNA): TGCGCCAGCAGCCTGAGGGTGGAAGAAAAACTGTTTTTT. Encoded protein: CASSLRVEEKLFF.

The chain uses TRBV6-1 and TRBJ1-1; 7 bases align to TRBD1. Unmatched junction bases numbered 7, after V lost 2 bases and J lost 10 bases. The CDR3 sequence is 13 residues long. Germline CDR1 is MNHNS and CDR2 is SASEGT. The CDR3 sequence: CASSEKKGAGAFF. DNA for the CDR3: TGTGCCAGCAGTGAAAAGAAGGGGGCTGGAGCTTTCTTT.

The CDR3 DNA reads TGCGCCAGCAGGGACACCGGGGGGCGCGCAACTGAAGCTTTCTTT. Protein: CASRDTGGRATEAFF. The chain employs TRBV5-1 and TRBJ1-1, with a weak D call TRBD1 (6 bases). The CDR3 is 15 amino acids. Germline V lookup: CDR1 SGHRS, CDR2 YFSETQ. The V and J ends lost 5 bases and 5 bases respectively, with 19 bases between them. The full variable domain, its missing parts supplied by reference TRBV5-1 and TRBJ1-1, is KAGVTQTPRYLIKTRGQQVTLSCSPISGHRSVSWYQQTPGQGLQFLFEYFSETQRNKGNFPGRFSGRQFSNSRSEMNVSTLELGDSALYLCASRDTGGRATEAFFGQGTRLTVV.

This chain joins TRBV21-1 and TRBJ2-7. TRBV21-1 is an annotated pseudogene. The length of the CDR3 is 15 residues. The CDR3 here is CASSSPSRFTYEQYF. CDR3 coding DNA: TGTGCCAGCAGCTCACCGTCAAGGTTTACCTACGAGCAGTACTTC.

The V gene is TRBV9, the J gene TRBJ2-7; 7 bases are shared with TRBD1. V shed 4 bases and J 0 bases; nucleotides not matched to a gene: 7. Germline-derived CDR1 and CDR2 are SGDLS and YYNGEE. The CDR3 length is 15 residues. CDR3 sequence (DNA): TGTGCCAGCAGCCCTTCGGACAGGTTCTCCTACGAGCAGTACTTC. Protein: CASSPSDRFSYEQYF. The variable domain in full, completed from reference TRBV9 and TRBJ2-7, reads DSGVTQTPKHLITATGQRVTLRCSPRSGDLSVYWYQQSLDQGLQFLIQYYNGEERAKGNILERFSAQQFPDLHSELNLSSLELGDSALYFCASSPSDRFSYEQYFGPGTRLTVT.

This CDR3 is CASSWGYNGQGALNEKLFF. For the CDR3, the DNA is TGCGCCAGCAGCTGGGGGTACAACGGACAGGGGGCCCTTAATGAAAAACTGTTTTTT. The genes are TRBV5-1 and TRBJ1-4, with TRBD1 matching over 11 bases. The junction had 14 bases not matched to a gene; V was cut back by 3 bases and J by 4 bases. Germline values: CDR1 SGHRS, CDR2 YFSETQ. The CDR3 has 19 amino acids. The variable domain in full, with the rest retrieved from reference TRBV5-1 and TRBJ1-4, is KAGVTQTPRYLIKTRGQQVTLSCSPISGHRSVSWYQQTPGQGLQFLFEYFSETQRNKGNFPGRFSGRQFSNSRSEMNVSTLELGDSALYLCASSWGYNGQGALNEKLFFGSGTQLSVL.

CDR3 in DNA: TGCGCCAGCAGCTTGACTAGCGGGAGCATGGGCGAGCAGTACTTC. Encoded protein: CASSLTSGSMGEQYF. V is TRBV5-1 and J is TRBJ2-7; 11 bases fit TRBD2. The ends lost 1 base at V and 6 bases at J; junction bases unmatched: 6. The CDR3 totals 15 residues. The germline CDR1 and CDR2 sequences are SGHRS and YFSETQ.

The chain recombines TRBV7-2 with TRBJ1-5; D not resolved. The CDR3 length is 16 residues. Trimming shortened V by 1 base and J by 2 bases, and 12 bases separated the two germline ends. CDR1 and CDR2 (germline): SGHTA, FQGNSA. The CDR3 DNA reads as TGTGCCAGCAGCTTAGGGGGTTACACAGGCAATCAGCCCCAGCATTTT. Translation: CASSLGGYTGNQPQHF.

As concerns this clone: This specimen includes other DNA sequences encoding the same CDR3. The chain has TRBV6-6 and TRBJ2-7; 8 positions match TRBD1. The V segment lost 5 bases and the J segment 3 bases; nucleotides outside the gene matches: 3. CDR1 is MNHNY, CDR2 SVGAGI, per germline (reference sequence). The CDR3 loop spans 13 amino acids. The CDR3 sequence: CASSRGTGYEQYF. The CDR3 DNA sequence: TGTGCCAGCAGTCGCGGGACAGGCTACGAGCAGTACTTC.